What follows describes a single T cell receptor (beta chain). Original processing notes: Using reference gene primer amplification, nucleated cell counts were estimated. The repertoire was sequenced with immunoSEQ multiplex PCR; TCRdb's copy has only in-frame clones and lacks some. V, J and clone size reflect that table, while D and trimming were determined from the DNA. The sample consists of some 67,000 clones, about 83% of them appearing once. This CDR3 is built from 13 residues. Germline V gene data show CDR1 as SNHLY and CDR2 as FYNNEI. This specimen comes from a study of blood T cell repertoires in COVID-19. Study in general: Donors in the United States, Italy and Spain gave samples during acute or convalescent COVID-19. The cDNA or gDNA used as material had been derived from T cells, B-cell-depleted T cells, or PBMCs.

This TCR derives from an elderly woman with acute or convalescent COVID-19. The rearrangement uses TRBV2 and TRBJ2-3; 9 bases align to TRBD2. The sequenced material came from peripheral blood. The CDR3 reads CVSSGMSTDTQYF. The DNA for the CDR3 is TGTGTCTCTAGCGGGATGAGCACAGATACGCAGTATTTT.